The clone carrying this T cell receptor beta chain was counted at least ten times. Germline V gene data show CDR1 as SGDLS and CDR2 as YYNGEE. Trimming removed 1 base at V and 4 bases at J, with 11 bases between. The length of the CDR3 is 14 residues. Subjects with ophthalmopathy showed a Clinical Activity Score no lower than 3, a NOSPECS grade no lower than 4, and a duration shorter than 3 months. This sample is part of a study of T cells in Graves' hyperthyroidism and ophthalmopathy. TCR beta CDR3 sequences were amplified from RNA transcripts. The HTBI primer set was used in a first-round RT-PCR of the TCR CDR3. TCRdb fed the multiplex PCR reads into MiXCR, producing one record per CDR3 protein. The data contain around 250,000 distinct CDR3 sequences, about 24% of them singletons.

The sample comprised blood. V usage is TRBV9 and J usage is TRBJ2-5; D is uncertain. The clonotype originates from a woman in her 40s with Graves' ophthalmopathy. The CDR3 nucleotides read TGTGCCAGCAGCGTATATAGCCTCGGAGAGACCCAGTACTTC. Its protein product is CASSVYSLGETQYF. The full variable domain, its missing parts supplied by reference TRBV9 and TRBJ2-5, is DSGVTQTPKHLITATGQRVTLRCSPRSGDLSVYWYQQSLDQGLQFLIQYYNGEERAKGNILERFSAQQFPDLHSELNLSSLELGDSALYFCASSVYSLGETQYFGPGTRLLVL.